This note documents a single TCR beta chain sequence. The antigen remains undetermined. The CDR3 end shows no conserved phenylalanine or tryptophan, and so a read error is likely. There were TCR beta CDR3 regions amplified from RNA transcripts. During a first-round RT-PCR of the TCR CDR3, the HTBI primer set was used. TCRdb used MiXCR to reprocess the multiplex PCR reads, holding one entry per CDR3 protein. The table lists 300,000 or so distinct CDR3 sequences, around 15% of them singletons. This sample was included in a study of T cells in Graves' hyperthyroidism and ophthalmopathy. Study-wide results and limits: Peripheral blood also featured most of the thyroid clonotypes expanded above 0.001. With a median lead of approximately six months before onset, the model predicted ophthalmopathy.

The CDR3 totals 17 residues. Germline V gene lookup returns CDR1 SGHVS and CDR2 FQNEAQ. Trimming at V came to 2 bases and at J to 0 bases, leaving 7 bases not matched to a gene. Patients having uncontrolled infection, another autoimmune disease, pregnancy or lactation were not included. The genes are TRBV7-8 and TRBJ1-5, with 7 bases aligning to TRBD1. The TCR sequence derives from a woman aged 55-70 years with Graves' ophthalmopathy. Material: blood. The CDR3 sequence is CASSLRQGLPSNQPQHS. As DNA, the CDR3 is TGTGCCAGCAGCTTAAGACAGGGCTTGCCTAGCAATCAGCCCCAGCATTCT.